The 10 T cell receptor beta chains given below trace back to one sample, sequenced in a study of blood T cell repertoires in COVID-19 (dated by TCRdb to the early 2020s). Libraries came from the immunoSEQ multiplex PCR assay. TCRdb took over this immuneACCESS table, retaining in-frame rearrangements with V and J assigned. Such tables are incomplete; in checked studies, under half of the missing clones stem from an unresolved V gene, and the remainder is unexplained. Within this sample are about 220,000 clones, with 85% to 90% of them counted one time only. The ten top clones hold roughly 10% of the sample. The sequencing input was peripheral blood. These receptors all come from a woman aged 45-65 years with COVID-19, enrolled during active disease.

The J gene is TRBJ1-1, the V gene TRBV24-1, with a possible D match to TRBD1 (5 bases). Germline CDR1 KGHDR, CDR2 SFDVKD. The length of the CDR3 is 12 residues. Trimming left V 4 bases short and J 8 bases short, with 10 bases between. The CDR3 sequence is CATSDPGNEAFF. CDR3 in DNA: TGTGCCACCAGTGACCCAGGGAACGAAGCTTTCTTT.

V is TRBV11-2 and J is TRBJ2-2; 9 nucleotides align to TRBD1. Germline CDR1 SGHAT, CDR2 FQNNGV. This CDR3 is built from 15 residues. With V trimmed by 4 bases and J by 2 bases, 2 bases remained unmatched. The CDR3: CASSSGQGNTGELFF. The CDR3 region has the DNA TGTGCCAGCAGCTCGGGACAGGGTAACACCGGGGAGCTGTTTTTT.

Comments on this clone: The same CDR3 is also encoded by other DNA sequences in this sample. V gene TRBV19 combines with J gene TRBJ1-3; D remains ambiguous. The CDR3 sequence is 15 residues long. From germline, CDR1 is LNHDA and CDR2 SQIVND (reference sequence). The V end lost 3 bases, the J end lost 0 bases, and 9 bases lay between the germline ends. The CDR3 nucleotides read TGTGCCAGTAGTATCGGAGCAGACTCTGGAAACACCATATATTTT. This translates into CASSIGADSGNTIYF.

The genes are TRBV2 and TRBJ2-7; D remains unclear. Germline assignment: CDR1 SNHLY and CDR2 FYNNEI. The CDR3 spans 14 residues. V lost 6 bases, J lost 2 bases, and 14 bases lay in between. Here the CDR3 reads CASRQTFLAYEQYF. CDR3 DNA: TGTGCCAGCAGACAGACCTTCCTTGCCTACGAGCAGTACTTC.

The V gene is TRBV2, the J gene TRBJ1-5; D uncertain. The CDR3 consists of 13 residues. Trimming removed 7 bases from V and 0 bases from J, with 7 bases in between. The germline V gene encodes CDR1 SNHLY and CDR2 FYNNEI. The CDR3 loop reads CASNGDSNQPQHF. Here the CDR3 DNA reads TGTGCCAGCAACGGAGATAGCAATCAGCCCCAGCATTTT. The complete variable domain, with remaining parts taken from reference TRBV2 and TRBJ1-5, reads EPEVTQTPSHQVTQMGQEVILRCVPISNHLYFYWYRQILGQKVEFLVSFYNNEISEKSEIFDDQFSVERPDGSNFTLKIRSTKLEDSAMYFCASNGDSNQPQHFGDGTRLSIL.

Written as DNA, the CDR3 is TGTGCCAGCAGAACACTAGCGGGGGCGAACTACGAGCAGTACTTC. It yields the protein CASRTLAGANYEQYF. V gene TRBV7-2 combines with J gene TRBJ2-7; 11 bases line up with TRBD2. Germline CDR1 is SGHTA and CDR2 is FQGNSA. The CDR3 covers 15 residues. V gave up 6 bases and J gave up 3 bases; unmatched junction bases: 7.

The gene calls are TRBV5-4 and TRBJ2-2, with 10 bases that match TRBD2. Germline CDR1 reads SGHNT; CDR2 reads YYREEE (reference sequence). V shed 4 bases and J 4 bases; nucleotides not matched to a gene: 4. The CDR3 extends over 15 amino acids. As DNA, the CDR3 is TGTGCCAGCAGCCTACTAGCGGGGTTCACCGGGGAGCTGTTTTTT. Translation gives CASSLLAGFTGELFF.

This chain uses TRBV19 with TRBJ2-5; 10 nucleotides align to TRBD1. The CDR3 has 17 amino acids. Trimming took 5 bases from V and 5 from J; bases not matched to a gene: 14. The germline gives CDR1 LNHDA, CDR2 SQIVND (reference sequence). CDR3 in DNA: TGTGCCAGTAGTTCTCACCTCGACAGGGGGCGGATGGAGACCCAGTACTTC. This sequence encodes CASSSHLDRGRMETQYF. The variable domain in full, with the rest retrieved from reference TRBV19 and TRBJ2-5, is DGGITQSPKYLFRKEGQNVTLSCEQNLNHDAMYWYRQDPGQGLRLIYYSQIVNDFQKGDIAEGYSVSREKKESFPLTVTSAQKNPTAFYLCASSSHLDRGRMETQYFGPGTRLLVL.

This clone was seen more than once but under ten times. Other DNA sequences in the same sample also yield this CDR3. The V and J genes are TRBV6-2 or TRBV6-3 and TRBJ1-2, with D possibly matching TRBD1 (6 bases). V was pared by 0 bases and J by 4 bases, with 9 bases between. Germline V gene sequence: CDR1 MNHEY, CDR2 SVGEGT. The CDR3 is 14 residues long. The CDR3: CASSYSGQTYGYTF. For the CDR3, the DNA is TGTGCCAGCAGTTACTCCGGACAGACCTATGGCTACACCTTC.

V gene TRBV5-1 combines with J gene TRBJ2-2; TRBD1 matches 8 bases. Germline V CDR1 and CDR2: SGHRS, YFSETQ. The CDR3 loop spans 18 amino acids. Trimming cost V 3 bases and J 1 base; bases outside gene matches: 11. The CDR3 is CASSSRQGPHENTGELFF. The CDR3 DNA sequence: TGCGCCAGCAGCTCTCGACAGGGGCCCCACGAGAACACCGGGGAGCTGTTTTTT.